The source of this T cell receptor beta chain is a study of blood T cell repertoires in COVID-19. V gave up 6 bases and J gave up 4 bases, with 7 bases separating them. CDR3 length: 12 residues. The germline V gene encodes CDR1 MNHEY and CDR2 SVGAGI. The table came from immunoSEQ multiplex PCR; TCRdb's copy has only in-frame clones and leaves some out. Among approximately 170,000 clones listed, roughly nine tenths were seen once. This receptor was obtained from a man in his 60s with active or convalescent COVID-19. The sequenced material came from peripheral blood. The chain has TRBV6-5 and TRBJ1-5; D gene ambiguous. The chain's CDR3 is CASSAGNQPQHF. CDR3 sequence (DNA): TGTGCCAGCAGCGCAGGTAATCAGCCCCAGCATTTT.